These T cell receptor beta chains were read from a single sample in a study of molecular identifiers for immune sequencing clone quantification. TCRdb itself ran the PCR reads through MiXCR, one entry per CDR3 protein. The sample lists around 460,000 distinct CDR3 sequences, around 23% occurring once. Material: naive CD8+ T cells from blood, with Jurkat cell RNA spiked in. These receptors all come from a human donor in good health. Some libraries in this study had Jurkat cell RNA spiked in. Each CDR3 is given with its conserved first and last residue. Clone size is not always given. Where it is, it says once, few, many or a class for expanded clones.

clone size: -
V gene: TRBV19
CDR3 protein: CASNPTGAAYEQYF

clone size: -
V gene: TRBV19
CDR3 protein: CAGSTGSDNEKLFF

clone size: few
V gene: TRBV4-3
CDR3 protein: CASSQETGFYEQYF

clone size: many
V gene: TRBV5-4
CDR3 protein: CASSLGGYEAFF

clone size: -
V gene: TRBV12-3/TRBV12-4
CDR3 protein: CASSLDPTGYDSPLHF

clone size: few
V gene: TRBV30
CDR3 protein: CAWREGQGAYNEQFF

clone size: many
V gene: TRBV7-2
CDR3 protein: CASSLVGHQVEYF

clone size: many
V gene: TRBV7-2
CDR3 protein: CASSNVVTWGLALYEQFF

clone size: -
V gene: TRBV6-5
CDR3 protein: CASSSWRYYEQYF

clone size: many
V gene: TRBV15
CDR3 protein: CATSRVARGAVSVTQYF

clone size: few
V gene: TRBV12-3/TRBV12-4
CDR3 protein: CASSRLAGPLGEQFF

clone size: many
V gene: TRBV4-1
CDR3 protein: CASSQETDLATNEKLFF

clone size: -
V gene: TRBV6-2/TRBV6-3
CDR3 protein: CASSYPGQGAPYSEAFF

clone size: -
V gene: TRBV7-9
CDR3 protein: CASRTGLGGGELFF

clone size: many
V gene: TRBV30
CDR3 protein: CAWTFLGTGTDTQYF

clone size: -
V gene: TRBV2
CDR3 protein: CASTGWSNPYEQYF

clone size: many
V gene: TRBV6-5
CDR3 protein: CASRSGVGYEQYF

clone size: many
V gene: TRBV7-6
CDR3 protein: CASSLSDRDPNSPLHF

clone size: -
V gene: TRBV20-1
CDR3 protein: CSAREQGALPVGTDTQYF

clone size: -
V gene: TRBV7-2
CDR3 protein: CASSPRASGTYEQYF

clone size: -
V gene: TRBV28
CDR3 protein: CASSPYRALSGNTIYF

clone size: many
V gene: TRBV12-3/TRBV12-4
CDR3 protein: CASSSGGGGRETQYF

clone size: -
V gene: TRBV12-3/TRBV12-4
CDR3 protein: CASTGTARNCEQYF

clone size: -
V gene: TRBV7-9
CDR3 protein: CASSSRDRPYNEQFF

clone size: -
V gene: TRBV9
CDR3 protein: CASSVVSGGPAFF

clone size: many
V gene: TRBV3-1
CDR3 protein: CASSQAGNQPQHF

clone size: -
V gene: TRBV7-8
CDR3 protein: CASSPWAGSTDTQYF

clone size: few
V gene: TRBV5-3
CDR3 protein: CASSSTSGGLVDTQYF

clone size: -
V gene: TRBV7-7
CDR3 protein: CASSLQPGGFLNEQFF

clone size: -
V gene: TRBV5-6
CDR3 protein: CASKPLESSYEQYF

clone size: -
V gene: TRBV27
CDR3 protein: CASSFDGLGSYEQYF

clone size: few
V gene: TRBV12-3/TRBV12-4
CDR3 protein: CASSTGTTPDTQYF

clone size: -
V gene: TRBV19
CDR3 protein: CASRVTSLGELFF

clone size: -
V gene: TRBV27
CDR3 protein: CASSPGTTTYTDTQYF

clone size: -
V gene: TRBV7-9
CDR3 protein: CASSPGTGIGKAFF

clone size: many
V gene: TRBV6-2/TRBV6-3
CDR3 protein: CASSYGKGLNTEAFF

clone size: few
V gene: TRBV19
CDR3 protein: CASTTGEVSPLHF

clone size: -
V gene: TRBV4-3
CDR3 protein: CASSQETTSGSLYEQYF

clone size: few
V gene: TRBV5-6
CDR3 protein: CASSPPLEGTSVYEQYF

clone size: few
V gene: TRBV11-2
CDR3 protein: CASSLDSGRSYEQYF

clone size: few
V gene: TRBV6-5
CDR3 protein: CASSKYGTGPKVGNYGYTF

clone size: many
V gene: TRBV3-1
CDR3 protein: CASSSLQTSGTDTQYF

clone size: -
V gene: TRBV23-1
CDR3 protein: CASSQWGREHRGAVF

clone size: many
V gene: TRBV30
CDR3 protein: CAWSPAGYEQYF

clone size: few
V gene: TRBV20-1
CDR3 protein: CSARSGTGTYEQYF

clone size: few
V gene: TRBV12-5
CDR3 protein: CASGPASGELFF

clone size: many
V gene: TRBV5-6
CDR3 protein: CASSRGGPAEAFF

clone size: few
V gene: TRBV9
CDR3 protein: CASSVGVFVGLTGANVLTF

clone size: few
V gene: TRBV12-3/TRBV12-4
CDR3 protein: CASSHARGLNTEAFF

clone size: -
V gene: TRBV15
CDR3 protein: CATSIRGGVHQPQHF

clone size: -
V gene: TRBV5-1
CDR3 protein: CASSLFEQGTYEQYF

clone size: -
V gene: TRBV7-6
CDR3 protein: CASSASASPTQYF

clone size: -
V gene: TRBV7-2
CDR3 protein: CASSLEGGVSSYEQYF

clone size: many
V gene: TRBV28
CDR3 protein: CASSFRWDTEAFF

clone size: many
V gene: TRBV6-5
CDR3 protein: CASNKAAGEVEQYF